The clone carrying this T cell receptor (beta chain) was detected a few times. Its cognate antigen is unknown. Between the trimmed V and J ends, which lost 11 bases and 7 bases, there was a span of 15 bases. The germline V gene encodes CDR1 MDHEN and CDR2 SYDVKM. The CDR3 extends over 11 amino acids. The data are from a study of T cells after yellow fever vaccination. The study, taken as a whole, reports: Among primary-vaccination clones, most reappeared after the booster, at almost 98% for CD4 and roughly 88% for CD8. Shared CD4/CD8 clonotypes were a small share, likely from convergent recombination. The study noted that FACS-sorted repertoires could contain abundant clonotypes contaminating from the bulk population.

A 5'RACE template-switching step, the method used to make TCR cDNA, added a universal primer site and UMIs. TCRdb reprocessed the 5' RACE reads via MiXCR and lists one record per CDR3 protein. The table shows roughly 120,000 distinct CDR3 sequences, with about 7% occurring only once. The specimen was CD4+ T cells sorted from PBMCs, collected 35 to 50 days after the first yellow fever vaccination. The TCR originated in a man aged 18 to 35 who received the YFV17D yellow fever vaccine. The chain is built from TRBV28 and TRBJ2-7, with D possibly being TRBD2 (5 bases). In DNA form, the CDR3 reads TGTGCCGCGGGTAGAGGACGGGAGCAGTACGTC. Translating it yields CAAGRGREQYV.